What follows is one TCR beta chain and its context. This sample was included in a study of cytomegalovirus exposure and HLA in healthy donors. The study ran its PCR with 60 Vbeta and 13 Jbeta primers. Here immunoSEQ multiplex PCR was the method, and the copy in TCRdb shows in-frame clones only, minus some. This table has about 170,000 clones, around 79% appearing once. CDR1 is KGHSH, CDR2 LQKENI, per germline. V was trimmed by 1 base and J by 4 bases, leaving 17 bases between them. This CDR3 is 17 amino acids long. The specimen was PBMCs. This chain uses TRBV18 with TRBJ1-5; D is possibly TRBD1 (5 bases). This sequence originates from a woman aged 50 to 60 in good health and CMV-seropositive. The CDR3: CASSPRGGRGTNQPQHF. In nucleotides, the CDR3 is TGTGCCAGCTCACCACGGGGGGGAAGGGGCACAAATCAGCCCCAGCATTTT.